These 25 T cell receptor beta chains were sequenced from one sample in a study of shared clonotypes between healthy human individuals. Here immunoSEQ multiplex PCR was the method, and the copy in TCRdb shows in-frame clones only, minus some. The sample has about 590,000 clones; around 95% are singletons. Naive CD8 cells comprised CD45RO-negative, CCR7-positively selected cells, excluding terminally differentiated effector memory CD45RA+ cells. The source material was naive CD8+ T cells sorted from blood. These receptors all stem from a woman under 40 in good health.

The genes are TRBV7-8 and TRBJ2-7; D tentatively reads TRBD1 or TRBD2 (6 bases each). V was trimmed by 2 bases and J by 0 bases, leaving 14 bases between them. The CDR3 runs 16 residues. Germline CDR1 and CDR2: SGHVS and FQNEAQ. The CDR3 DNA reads TGTGCCAGCAGCTTATTCTCCGGGGGCATCTCCTACGAGCAGTACTTC. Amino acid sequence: CASSLFSGGISYEQYF.

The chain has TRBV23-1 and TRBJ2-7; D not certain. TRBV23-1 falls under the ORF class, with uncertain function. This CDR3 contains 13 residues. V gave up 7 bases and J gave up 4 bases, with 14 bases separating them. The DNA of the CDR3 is TGCGCCAGCACTTACCCCGCAGTATACGAGCAGTACTTC. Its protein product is CASTYPAVYEQYF.

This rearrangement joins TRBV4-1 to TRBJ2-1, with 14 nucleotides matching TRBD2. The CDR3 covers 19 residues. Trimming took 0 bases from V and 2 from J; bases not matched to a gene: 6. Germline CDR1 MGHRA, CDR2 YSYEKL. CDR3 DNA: TGCGCCAGCAGCCAAGAAGGACTAGCGGGAGGCCGGGCCTACAATGAGCAGTTCTTC. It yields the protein CASSQEGLAGGRAYNEQFF.

The CDR3 here is CASSLSRGSLLNEQFF. CDR3 bases: TGTGCCAGCAGCTTAAGCAGGGGCTCCCTACTTAATGAGCAGTTCTTC. This sequence joins TRBV7-2 and TRBJ2-1, with D perhaps matching TRBD1 (6 bases). Per germline, CDR1 SGHTA and CDR2 FQGNSA. The V end was cut by 2 bases, the J end by 7 bases, with 18 bases between. This CDR3 is 16 amino acids long.

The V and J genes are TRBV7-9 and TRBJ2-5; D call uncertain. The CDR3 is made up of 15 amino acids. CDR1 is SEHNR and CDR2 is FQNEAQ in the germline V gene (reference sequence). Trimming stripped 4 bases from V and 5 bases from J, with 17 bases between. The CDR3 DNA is TGTGCCAGCAGCTGGGAACTCGGACGACCCGAGACCCAGTACTTC. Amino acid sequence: CASSWELGRPETQYF.

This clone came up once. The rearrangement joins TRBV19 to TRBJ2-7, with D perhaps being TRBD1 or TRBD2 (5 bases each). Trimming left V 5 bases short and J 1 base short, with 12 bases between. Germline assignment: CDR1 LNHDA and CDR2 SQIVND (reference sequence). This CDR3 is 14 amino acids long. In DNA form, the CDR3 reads TGTGCCAGTAGTCCCCGGGACGGTTCCTACGAGCAGTACTTC. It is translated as CASSPRDGSYEQYF.

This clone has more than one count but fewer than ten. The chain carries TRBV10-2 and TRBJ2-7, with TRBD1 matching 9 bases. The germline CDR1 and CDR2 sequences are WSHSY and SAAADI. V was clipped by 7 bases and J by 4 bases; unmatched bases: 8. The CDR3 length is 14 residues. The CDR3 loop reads CASTDTGGSYEQYF. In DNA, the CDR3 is TGCGCCAGCACCGACACAGGGGGCTCTTACGAGCAGTACTTC.

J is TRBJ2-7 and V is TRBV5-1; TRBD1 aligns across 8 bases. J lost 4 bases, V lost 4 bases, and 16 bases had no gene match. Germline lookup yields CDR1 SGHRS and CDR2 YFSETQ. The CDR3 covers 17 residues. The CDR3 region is CASSQPDRGAEVYEQYF. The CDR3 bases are TGCGCCAGCAGCCAACCCGACAGGGGAGCTGAAGTGTACGAGCAGTACTTC.

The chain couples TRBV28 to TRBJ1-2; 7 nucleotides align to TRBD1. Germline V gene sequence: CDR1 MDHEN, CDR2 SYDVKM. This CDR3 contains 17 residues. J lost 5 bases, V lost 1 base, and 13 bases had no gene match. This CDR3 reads CASSLSTGKPFWYGYTF. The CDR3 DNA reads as TGTGCCAGCAGTTTATCGACAGGGAAGCCGTTCTGGTATGGCTACACCTTC.

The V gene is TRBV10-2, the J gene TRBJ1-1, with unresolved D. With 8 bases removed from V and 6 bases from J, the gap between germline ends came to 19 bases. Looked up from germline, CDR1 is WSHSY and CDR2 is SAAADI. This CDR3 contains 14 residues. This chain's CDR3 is CASRVGPREAEAFF. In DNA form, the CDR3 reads TGCGCCAGCCGTGTGGGTCCTCGGGAAGCTGAAGCTTTCTTT.

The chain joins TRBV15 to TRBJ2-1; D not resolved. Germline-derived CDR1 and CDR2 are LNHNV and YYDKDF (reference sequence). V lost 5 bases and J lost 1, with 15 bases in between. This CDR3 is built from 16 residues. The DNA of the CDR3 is TGTGCCACCAGCCCCGAGAGACGCGCTTCCTACAATGAGCAGTTCTTC. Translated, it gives CATSPERRASYNEQFF. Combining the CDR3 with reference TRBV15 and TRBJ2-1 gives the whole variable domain DAMVIQNPRYQVTQFGKPVTLSCSQTLNHNVMYWYQQKSSQAPKLLFHYYDKDFNNEADTPDNFQSRRPNTSFCFLDIRSPGLGDTAMYLCATSPERRASYNEQFFGPGTRLTVL.

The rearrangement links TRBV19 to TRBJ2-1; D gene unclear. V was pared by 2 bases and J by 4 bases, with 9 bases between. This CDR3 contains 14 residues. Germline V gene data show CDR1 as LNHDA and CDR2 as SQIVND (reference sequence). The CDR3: CASSIFLGYNEQFF. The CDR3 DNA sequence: TGTGCCAGTAGTATATTTTTGGGGTACAATGAGCAGTTCTTC. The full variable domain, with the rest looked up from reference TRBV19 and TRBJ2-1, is DGGITQSPKYLFRKEGQNVTLSCEQNLNHDAMYWYRQDPGQGLRLIYYSQIVNDFQKGDIAEGYSVSREKKESFPLTVTSAQKNPTAFYLCASSIFLGYNEQFFGPGTRLTVL.

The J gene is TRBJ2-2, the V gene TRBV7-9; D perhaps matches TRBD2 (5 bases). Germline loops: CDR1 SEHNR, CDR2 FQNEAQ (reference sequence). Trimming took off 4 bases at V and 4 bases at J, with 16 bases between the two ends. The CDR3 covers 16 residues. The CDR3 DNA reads TGTGCCAGCAGCTCGTCCCCGGGATTACCCACCGGGGAGCTGTTTTTT. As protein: CASSSSPGLPTGELFF.

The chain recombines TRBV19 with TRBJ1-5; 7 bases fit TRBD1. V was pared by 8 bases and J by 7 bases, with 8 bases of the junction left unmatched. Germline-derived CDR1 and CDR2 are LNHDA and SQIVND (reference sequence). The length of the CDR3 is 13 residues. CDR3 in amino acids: CASWDSSSQPQHF. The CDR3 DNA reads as TGTGCCAGTTGGGACAGTTCGTCCCAGCCCCAGCATTTT.

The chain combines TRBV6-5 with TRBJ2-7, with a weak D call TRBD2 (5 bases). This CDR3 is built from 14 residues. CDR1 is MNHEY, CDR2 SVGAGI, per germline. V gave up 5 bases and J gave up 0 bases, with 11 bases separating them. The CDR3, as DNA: TGTGCCAGCAGTCGTCGGACTGGCTCCTACGAGCAGTACTTC. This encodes CASSRRTGSYEQYF.

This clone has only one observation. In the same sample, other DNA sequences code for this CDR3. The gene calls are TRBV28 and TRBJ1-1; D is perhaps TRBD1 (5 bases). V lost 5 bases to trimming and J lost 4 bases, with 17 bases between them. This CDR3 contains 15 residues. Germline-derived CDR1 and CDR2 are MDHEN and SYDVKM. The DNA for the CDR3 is TGTGCCAGCAGTCCCCGGGGGGGAGTAGGCACTGAAGCTTTCTTT. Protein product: CASSPRGGVGTEAFF.

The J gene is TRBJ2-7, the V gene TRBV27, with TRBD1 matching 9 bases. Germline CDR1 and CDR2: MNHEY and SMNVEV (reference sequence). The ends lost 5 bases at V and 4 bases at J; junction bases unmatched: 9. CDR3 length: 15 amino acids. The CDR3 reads CASSPGTGFGYEQYF. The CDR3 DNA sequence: TGTGCCAGCAGTCCCGGGACAGGGTTCGGGTACGAGCAGTACTTC.

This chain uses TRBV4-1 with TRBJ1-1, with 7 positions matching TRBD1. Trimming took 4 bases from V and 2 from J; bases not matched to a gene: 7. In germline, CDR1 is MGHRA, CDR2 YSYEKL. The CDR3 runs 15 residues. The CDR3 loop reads CASSPLTGSNTEAFF. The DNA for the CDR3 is TGCGCCAGCAGCCCTCTGACAGGGTCAAACACTGAAGCTTTCTTT.

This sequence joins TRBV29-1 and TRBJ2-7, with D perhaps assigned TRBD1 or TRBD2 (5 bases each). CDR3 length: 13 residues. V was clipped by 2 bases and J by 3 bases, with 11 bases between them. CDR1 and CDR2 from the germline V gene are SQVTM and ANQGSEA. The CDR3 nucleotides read TGCAGCGTTGAATCTGGGGGAAACTACGAGCAGTACTTC. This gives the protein CSVESGGNYEQYF.

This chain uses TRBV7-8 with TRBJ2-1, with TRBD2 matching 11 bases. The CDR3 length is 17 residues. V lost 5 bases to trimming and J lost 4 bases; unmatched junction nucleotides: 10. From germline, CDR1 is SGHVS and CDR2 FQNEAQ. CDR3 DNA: TGTGCCAGCAGCCCGCTTTTAGCGGGAGGGCCGTACAATGAGCAGTTCTTC. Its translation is CASSPLLAGGPYNEQFF.

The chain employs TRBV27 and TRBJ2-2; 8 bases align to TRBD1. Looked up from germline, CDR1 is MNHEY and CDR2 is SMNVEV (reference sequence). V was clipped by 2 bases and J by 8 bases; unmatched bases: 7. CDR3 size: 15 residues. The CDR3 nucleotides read TGTGCCAGCAGTTTAGGACAGGGAAGTTGGGGGGAGCTGTTTTTT. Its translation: CASSLGQGSWGELFF.

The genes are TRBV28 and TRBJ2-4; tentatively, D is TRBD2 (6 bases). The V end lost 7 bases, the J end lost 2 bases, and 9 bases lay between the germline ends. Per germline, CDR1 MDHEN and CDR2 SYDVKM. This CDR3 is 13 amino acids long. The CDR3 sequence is CASTEGTKNIQYF. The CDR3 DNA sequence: TGTGCCAGCACGGAGGGAACCAAAAACATTCAGTACTTC.

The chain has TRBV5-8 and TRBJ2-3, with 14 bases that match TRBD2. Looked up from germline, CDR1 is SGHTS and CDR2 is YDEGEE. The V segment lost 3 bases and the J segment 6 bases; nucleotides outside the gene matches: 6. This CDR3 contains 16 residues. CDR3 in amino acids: CASSSGLAGGGDTQYF. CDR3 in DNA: TGTGCCAGCAGCTCTGGACTAGCGGGAGGAGGGGATACGCAGTATTTT.

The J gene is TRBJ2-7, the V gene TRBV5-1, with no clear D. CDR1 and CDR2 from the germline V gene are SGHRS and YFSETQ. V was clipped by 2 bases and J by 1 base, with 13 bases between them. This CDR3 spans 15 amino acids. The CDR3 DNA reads TGCGCCAGCAGCTTTAACCGGCTAGAATCCTACGAGCAGTACTTC. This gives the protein CASSFNRLESYEQYF. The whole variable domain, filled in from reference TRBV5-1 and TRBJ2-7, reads KAGVTQTPRYLIKTRGQQVTLSCSPISGHRSVSWYQQTPGQGLQFLFEYFSETQRNKGNFPGRFSGRQFSNSRSEMNVSTLELGDSALYLCASSFNRLESYEQYFGPGTRLTVT.

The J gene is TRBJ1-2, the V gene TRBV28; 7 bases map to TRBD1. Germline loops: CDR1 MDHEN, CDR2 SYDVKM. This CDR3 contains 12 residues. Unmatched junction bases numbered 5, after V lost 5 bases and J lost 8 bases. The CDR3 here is CASSPTGVGYTF. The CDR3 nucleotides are TGTGCCAGCAGTCCCACAGGGGTAGGCTACACCTTC.